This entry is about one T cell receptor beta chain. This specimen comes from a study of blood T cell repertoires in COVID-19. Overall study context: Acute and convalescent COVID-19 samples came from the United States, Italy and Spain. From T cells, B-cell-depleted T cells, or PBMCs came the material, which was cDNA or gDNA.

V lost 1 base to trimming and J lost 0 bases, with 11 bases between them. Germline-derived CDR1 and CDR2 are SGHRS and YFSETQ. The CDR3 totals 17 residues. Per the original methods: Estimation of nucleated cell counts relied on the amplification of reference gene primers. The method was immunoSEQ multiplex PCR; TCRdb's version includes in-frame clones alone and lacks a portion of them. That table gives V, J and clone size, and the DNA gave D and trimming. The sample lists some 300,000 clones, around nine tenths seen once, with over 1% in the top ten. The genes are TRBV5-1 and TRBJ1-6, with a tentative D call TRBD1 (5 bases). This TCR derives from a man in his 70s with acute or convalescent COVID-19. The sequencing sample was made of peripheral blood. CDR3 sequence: CASSLTTVSSYNSPLHF. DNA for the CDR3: TGCGCCAGCAGCTTGACGACAGTAAGCTCCTATAATTCACCCCTCCACTTT. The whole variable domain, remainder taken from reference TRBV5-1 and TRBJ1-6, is KAGVTQTPRYLIKTRGQQVTLSCSPISGHRSVSWYQQTPGQGLQFLFEYFSETQRNKGNFPGRFSGRQFSNSRSEMNVSTLELGDSALYLCASSLTTVSSYNSPLHFGNGTRLTVT.